The clone carrying this T cell receptor beta chain occurred a few times. This entry is derived from a study of T cells after yellow fever vaccination. Study details: The authors prepared low-cell-number fractions using SMART-Seq v4 Ultra Low Input.

Each CDR3 protein is one row after TCRdb ran MiXCR on the 5' RACE reads. This repertoire shows hundreds of thousands of distinct CDR3 sequences, about 12% found once; its top ten account for around 14%. The starting material was PBMCs, obtained on the day of the yellow fever booster vaccination. The TCR comes from a man aged 25 to 45 who received the YFV17D yellow fever vaccine.

CDR3 region: CASSVAVAETQYF. For the CDR3, the DNA is TGTGCCAGCAGCGTAGCGGTGGCAGAGACCCAGTACTTC. The genes are TRBV9 and TRBJ2-5; no definite D call. From germline, CDR1 is SGDLS and CDR2 YYNGEE. Trimming took 0 bases from V and 4 from J, leaving 7 bases between them. The CDR3 has 13 amino acids. The full variable domain, in which reference TRBV9 and TRBJ2-5 provide the parts outside the CDR3, is DSGVTQTPKHLITATGQRVTLRCSPRSGDLSVYWYQQSLDQGLQFLIQYYNGEERAKGNILERFSAQQFPDLHSELNLSSLELGDSALYFCASSVAVAETQYFGPGTRLLVL.